This record concerns one TCR beta chain sequence. Measured with immunoSEQ multiplex PCR; TCRdb has only the in-frame clones, and not every one. The sample records approximately 30,000 clones, 89% being singletons. The data originate from a study of T cell changes during pregnancy in multiple sclerosis. V lost 6 bases to trimming and J lost 3 bases; unmatched junction nucleotides: 0. The CDR3 covers 13 residues. Germline V gene data show CDR1 as SNHLY and CDR2 as FYNNEI. The receptor was isolated from a female donor in good health, enrolled as a control in a pregnancy study. This chain uses TRBV2 with TRBJ2-3, with TRBD1 identical over 10 bases. Material: CD4+ T cells from peripheral blood mononuclear cells, obtained in the first trimester of pregnancy. The CDR3: CASRGQGTDTQYF. The CDR3, as DNA: TGTGCCAGCAGGGGACAGGGGACAGATACGCAGTATTTT.